This is a list of T cell receptor beta chains from one sample in a study of blood T cell repertoires in COVID-19. Using immunoSEQ multiplex PCR, the repertoire was profiled, and TCRdb retains in-frame clones only, with some absent. This sample has some 370,000 clones, with around 87% found just once. Sequencing was done on a sample of peripheral blood. These receptor sequences come from a woman under 40 with COVID-19, enrolled during active disease. The CDR3 runs from the conserved cysteine through the conserved F or W.

J gene: TRBJ2-7; V gene: TRBV30; CDR3 protein: CAWSVHIGQRSYEQYF
J gene: TRBJ2-5; V gene: TRBV3-1/TRBV3-2; CDR3 protein: CASSIAGQGETQYF
J gene: TRBJ2-1; V gene: TRBV10-2; CDR3 protein: CASSEPIAGGLYNEQFF
J gene: TRBJ1-4; V gene: TRBV20-1; CDR3 protein: CSAADREKLFF
J gene: TRBJ2-3; V gene: TRBV7-8; CDR3 protein: CASSPDMAPTDTQYF
J gene: TRBJ1-2; V gene: TRBV28; CDR3 protein: CASRAGTGGGYTF
J gene: TRBJ1-5; V gene: TRBV6-6; CDR3 protein: CASSLPGQGNQPQHF
J gene: TRBJ2-7; V gene: TRBV28; CDR3 protein: CASSFRGADEQYF
J gene: TRBJ2-7; V gene: TRBV7-2; CDR3 protein: CASSLEYGDWSYEQYF
J gene: TRBJ1-5; V gene: TRBV2; CDR3 protein: CASRAGQGTQPQHF
J gene: TRBJ2-7; V gene: TRBV6-5; CDR3 protein: CASSPTPAGYEQYF
J gene: TRBJ1-2; V gene: TRBV2; CDR3 protein: CASSERTGEDYGYTF
J gene: TRBJ2-1; V gene: TRBV24-1; CDR3 protein: CATRGTSGSGEQFF
J gene: TRBJ2-7; V gene: TRBV27; CDR3 protein: CASSRLGAGGAYEQYF
J gene: TRBJ2-2; V gene: TRBV28; CDR3 protein: CASSLGRNTGELFF
J gene: TRBJ2-7; V gene: TRBV3-1/TRBV3-2; CDR3 protein: CASSQGARTGDEQYF
J gene: TRBJ1-2; V gene: TRBV5-1; CDR3 protein: CASSLGDRGNYGYTF
J gene: TRBJ2-7; V gene: TRBV4-1; CDR3 protein: CASSLAEASPEQYF
J gene: TRBJ2-7; V gene: TRBV4-3; CDR3 protein: CASSQDITGYEQYF
J gene: TRBJ1-1; V gene: TRBV30; CDR3 protein: CAWGRGDPEAFF
J gene: TRBJ2-7; V gene: TRBV3-1/TRBV3-2; CDR3 protein: CASSGRGWTAGDEQYF
J gene: TRBJ2-5; V gene: TRBV28; CDR3 protein: CASSLEQQETQYF
J gene: TRBJ2-3; V gene: TRBV10-1; CDR3 protein: CASMGLSTDTQYF
J gene: TRBJ2-1; V gene: TRBV4-3; CDR3 protein: CASSQDWAPLSSYNEQFF
J gene: TRBJ2-1; V gene: TRBV7-3; CDR3 protein: CASSPQWAGATVLNEQFF
J gene: TRBJ2-6; V gene: TRBV6-5; CDR3 protein: CASSRGASGANVLTF
J gene: TRBJ2-2; V gene: TRBV7-3; CDR3 protein: CASSPTTNTGELFF
J gene: TRBJ1-3; V gene: TRBV10-3; CDR3 protein: CAIRETTSGNTIYF
J gene: TRBJ1-1; V gene: TRBV18; CDR3 protein: CASSATGPNTEAFF
J gene: TRBJ1-2; V gene: TRBV28; CDR3 protein: CAGGVRNYGYTF
J gene: TRBJ1-2; V gene: TRBV7-9; CDR3 protein: CASSFDRNYGYTF
J gene: TRBJ2-7; V gene: TRBV3-1/TRBV3-2; CDR3 protein: CASSRTGGSGSRYEQYF
J gene: TRBJ2-7; V gene: TRBV4-2; CDR3 protein: CASSHDRLAGGGYEQYF
J gene: TRBJ2-7; V gene: TRBV3-1/TRBV3-2; CDR3 protein: CASSYGLAGGYEQYF
J gene: TRBJ1-4; V gene: TRBV9; CDR3 protein: CASSVGPNANEKLFF
J gene: TRBJ2-7; V gene: TRBV5-4; CDR3 protein: CASSTGTTYEQYF
J gene: TRBJ2-1; V gene: TRBV11-3; CDR3 protein: CASSLRLAAHNEQFF
J gene: TRBJ2-1; V gene: TRBV24-1; CDR3 protein: CATSDRDRVRNEQFF
J gene: TRBJ2-3; V gene: TRBV5-4; CDR3 protein: CASSLRGSFGDTQYF
J gene: TRBJ1-2; V gene: TRBV19; CDR3 protein: CASSLGTGDTLSYNYGYTF
J gene: TRBJ2-7; V gene: TRBV24-1; CDR3 protein: CATSEAGGEYEQYF